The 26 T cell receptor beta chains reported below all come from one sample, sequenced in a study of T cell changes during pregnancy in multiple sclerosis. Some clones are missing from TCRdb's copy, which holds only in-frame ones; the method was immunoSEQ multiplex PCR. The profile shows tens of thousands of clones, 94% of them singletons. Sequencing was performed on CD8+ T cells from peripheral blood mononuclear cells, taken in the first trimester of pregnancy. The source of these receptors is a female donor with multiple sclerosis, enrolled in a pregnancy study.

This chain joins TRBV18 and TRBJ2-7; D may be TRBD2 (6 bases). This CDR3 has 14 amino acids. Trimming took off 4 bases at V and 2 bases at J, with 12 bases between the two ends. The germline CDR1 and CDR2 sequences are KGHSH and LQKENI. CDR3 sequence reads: CASSLEGHTYEQYF. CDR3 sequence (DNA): TGTGCCAGCTCACTGGAGGGGCATACCTACGAGCAGTACTTC.

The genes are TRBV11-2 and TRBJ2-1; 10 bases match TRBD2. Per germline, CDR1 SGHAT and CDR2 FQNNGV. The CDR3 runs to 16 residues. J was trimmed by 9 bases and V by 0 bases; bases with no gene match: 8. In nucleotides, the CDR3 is TGTGCCAGCAGCTTAGAAGCGGGAGGGCGTTTAGGTGAGCAGTTCTTC. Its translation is CASSLEAGGRLGEQFF.

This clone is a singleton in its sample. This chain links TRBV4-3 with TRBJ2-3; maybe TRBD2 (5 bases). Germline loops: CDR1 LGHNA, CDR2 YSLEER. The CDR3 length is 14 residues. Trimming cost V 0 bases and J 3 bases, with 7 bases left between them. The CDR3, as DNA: TGCGCCAGCAGCCAAGACGGGGTAACAGATACGCAGTATTTT. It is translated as CASSQDGVTDTQYF.

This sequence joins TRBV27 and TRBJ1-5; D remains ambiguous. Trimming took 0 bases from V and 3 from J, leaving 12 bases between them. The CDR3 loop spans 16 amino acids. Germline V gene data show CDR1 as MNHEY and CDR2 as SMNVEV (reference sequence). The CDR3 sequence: CASSLSSGGHNQPQHF. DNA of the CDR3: TGTGCCAGCAGTTTATCGTCGGGCGGGCACAATCAGCCCCAGCATTTT.

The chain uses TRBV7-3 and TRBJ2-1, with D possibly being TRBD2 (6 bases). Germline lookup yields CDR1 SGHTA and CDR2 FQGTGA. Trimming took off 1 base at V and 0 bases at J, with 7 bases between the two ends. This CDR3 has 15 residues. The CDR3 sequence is CASSLIGSSYNEQFF. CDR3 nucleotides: TGTGCCAGCAGCTTAATCGGGAGCTCCTACAATGAGCAGTTCTTC.

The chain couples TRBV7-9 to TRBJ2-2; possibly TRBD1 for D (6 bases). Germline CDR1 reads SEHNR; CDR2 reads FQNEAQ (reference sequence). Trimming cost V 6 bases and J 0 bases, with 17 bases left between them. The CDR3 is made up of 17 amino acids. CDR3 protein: CASSQGGLAANTGELFF. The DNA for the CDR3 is TGTGCCAGCAGTCAAGGGGGATTGGCCGCGAACACCGGGGAGCTGTTTTTT.

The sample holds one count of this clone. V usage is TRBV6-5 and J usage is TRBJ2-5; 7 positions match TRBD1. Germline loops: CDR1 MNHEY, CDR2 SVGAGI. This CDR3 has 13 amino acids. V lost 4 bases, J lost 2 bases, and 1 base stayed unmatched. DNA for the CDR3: TGTGCCAGCAGTTTGGGACAGCAAGAGACCCAGTACTTC. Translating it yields CASSLGQQETQYF.

The CDR3 DNA reads as TGCACCAGCAGCCAAGATCGGGGGGGCAACGAGCCAGAGACCCAGTACTTC. Its protein is CTSSQDRGGNEPETQYF. This chain links TRBV1 with TRBJ2-5; no DNA check was done on the table's D call, TRBD2. TRBV1 is flagged as a pseudogene. This CDR3 has 17 residues.

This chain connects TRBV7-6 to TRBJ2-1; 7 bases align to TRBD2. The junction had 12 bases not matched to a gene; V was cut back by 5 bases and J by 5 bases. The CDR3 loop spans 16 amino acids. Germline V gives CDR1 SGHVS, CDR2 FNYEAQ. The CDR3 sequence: CASSETRGEDNNEQFF. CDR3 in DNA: TGTGCCAGCAGCGAGACACGGGGGGAAGATAACAATGAGCAGTTCTTC.

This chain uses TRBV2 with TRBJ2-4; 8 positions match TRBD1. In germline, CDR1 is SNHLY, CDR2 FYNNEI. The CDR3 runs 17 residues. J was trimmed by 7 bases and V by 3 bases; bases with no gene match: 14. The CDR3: CASSEGTGAREWNIQYF. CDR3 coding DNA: TGTGCCAGCAGTGAGGGGACAGGCGCGAGAGAGTGGAACATTCAGTACTTC.

CDR3 protein: CASSSYTEAFF. As DNA, the CDR3 is TGTGCCAGCAGTTCATACACTGAAGCTTTCTTT. V and J are TRBV27 and TRBJ1-1; D is uncertain. V was pared by 4 bases and J by 3 bases, with 3 bases between. Germline V gene sequence: CDR1 MNHEY, CDR2 SMNVEV (reference sequence). There are 11 residues in the CDR3.

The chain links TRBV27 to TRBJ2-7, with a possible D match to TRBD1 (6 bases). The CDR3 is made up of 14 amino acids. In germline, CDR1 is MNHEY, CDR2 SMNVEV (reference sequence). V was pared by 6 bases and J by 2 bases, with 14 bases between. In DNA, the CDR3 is TGTGCCAGCAGCTCACAGGGATTTACCTACGAGCAGTACTTC. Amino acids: CASSSQGFTYEQYF.

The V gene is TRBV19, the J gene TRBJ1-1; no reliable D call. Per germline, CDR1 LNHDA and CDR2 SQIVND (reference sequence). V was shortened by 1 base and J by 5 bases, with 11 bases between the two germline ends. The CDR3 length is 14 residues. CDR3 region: CASSIVGRGTEAFF. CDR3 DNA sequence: TGTGCCAGTAGTATAGTAGGGCGGGGTACTGAAGCTTTCTTT.

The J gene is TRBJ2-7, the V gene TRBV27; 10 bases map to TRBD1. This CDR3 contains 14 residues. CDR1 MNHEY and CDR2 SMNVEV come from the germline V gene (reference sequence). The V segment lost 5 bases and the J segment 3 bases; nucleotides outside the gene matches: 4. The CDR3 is CASSPGQGNYEQYF. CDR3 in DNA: TGTGCCAGCAGTCCGGGACAGGGGAACTACGAGCAGTACTTC.

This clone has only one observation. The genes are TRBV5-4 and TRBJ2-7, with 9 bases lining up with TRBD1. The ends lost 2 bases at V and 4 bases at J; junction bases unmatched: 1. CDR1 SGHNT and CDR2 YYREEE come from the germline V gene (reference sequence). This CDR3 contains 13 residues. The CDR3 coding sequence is TGTGCCAGCAGCTTTGGGACAGGGTACGAGCAGTACTTC. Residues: CASSFGTGYEQYF.

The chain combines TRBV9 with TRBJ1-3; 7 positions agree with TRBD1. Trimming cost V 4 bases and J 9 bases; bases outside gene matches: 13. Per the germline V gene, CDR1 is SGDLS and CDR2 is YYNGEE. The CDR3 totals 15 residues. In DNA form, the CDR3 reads TGTGCCAGCAGCAAAAGAGACAGGGAAGGTGTCACCATATATTTT. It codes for CASSKRDREGVTIYF.

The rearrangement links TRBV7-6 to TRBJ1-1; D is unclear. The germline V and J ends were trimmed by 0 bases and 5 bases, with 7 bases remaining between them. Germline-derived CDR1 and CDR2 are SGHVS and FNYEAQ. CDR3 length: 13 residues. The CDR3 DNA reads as TGTGCCAGCAGCTTAGCAAGCTTGACTGAAGCTTTCTTT. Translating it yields CASSLASLTEAFF.

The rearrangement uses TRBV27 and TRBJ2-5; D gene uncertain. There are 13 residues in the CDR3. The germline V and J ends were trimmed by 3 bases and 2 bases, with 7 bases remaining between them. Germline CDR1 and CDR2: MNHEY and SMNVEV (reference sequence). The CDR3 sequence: CASSFAGQETQYF. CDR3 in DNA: TGTGCCAGCAGTTTCGCAGGTCAAGAGACCCAGTACTTC.

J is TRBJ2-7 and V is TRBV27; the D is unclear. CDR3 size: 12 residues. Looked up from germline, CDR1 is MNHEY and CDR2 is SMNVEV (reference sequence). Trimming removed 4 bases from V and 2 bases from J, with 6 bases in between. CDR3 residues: CASSSGAYEQYF. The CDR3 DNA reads TGTGCCAGCAGTTCCGGAGCCTACGAGCAGTACTTC.

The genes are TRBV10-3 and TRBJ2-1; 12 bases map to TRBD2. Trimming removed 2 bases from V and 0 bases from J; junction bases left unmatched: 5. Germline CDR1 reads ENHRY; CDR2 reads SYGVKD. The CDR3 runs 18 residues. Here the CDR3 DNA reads TGTGCCATCAGTGAGCCCGGACTAGCGGGGAGCTCCTACAATGAGCAGTTCTTC. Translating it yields CAISEPGLAGSSYNEQFF.

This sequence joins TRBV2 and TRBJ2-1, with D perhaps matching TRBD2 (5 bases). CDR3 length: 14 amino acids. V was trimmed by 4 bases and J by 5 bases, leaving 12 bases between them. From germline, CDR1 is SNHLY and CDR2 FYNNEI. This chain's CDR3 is CASSGGSWNNEQFF. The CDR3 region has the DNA TGTGCCAGCAGTGGAGGGAGTTGGAACAATGAGCAGTTCTTC.

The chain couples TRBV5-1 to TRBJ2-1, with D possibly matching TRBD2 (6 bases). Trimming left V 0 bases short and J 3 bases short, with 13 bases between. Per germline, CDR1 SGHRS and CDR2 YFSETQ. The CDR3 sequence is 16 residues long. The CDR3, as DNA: TGCGCCAGCAGCTTGGCGGGGGATTCATACTACAATGAGCAGTTCTTC. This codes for CASSLAGDSYYNEQFF.

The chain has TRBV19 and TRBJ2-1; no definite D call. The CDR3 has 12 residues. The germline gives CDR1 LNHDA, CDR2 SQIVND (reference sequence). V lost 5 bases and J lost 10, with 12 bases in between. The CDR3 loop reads CASSHNLGEQFF. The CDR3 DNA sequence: TGTGCCAGTAGTCATAACCTCGGGGAGCAGTTCTTC.

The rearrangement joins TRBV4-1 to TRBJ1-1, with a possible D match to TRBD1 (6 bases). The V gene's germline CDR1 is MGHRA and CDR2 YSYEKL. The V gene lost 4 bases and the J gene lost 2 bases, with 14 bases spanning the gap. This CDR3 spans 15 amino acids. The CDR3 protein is CASSRAGTQNTEAFF. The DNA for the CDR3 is TGCGCCAGCAGCCGAGCCGGGACACAAAACACTGAAGCTTTCTTT.

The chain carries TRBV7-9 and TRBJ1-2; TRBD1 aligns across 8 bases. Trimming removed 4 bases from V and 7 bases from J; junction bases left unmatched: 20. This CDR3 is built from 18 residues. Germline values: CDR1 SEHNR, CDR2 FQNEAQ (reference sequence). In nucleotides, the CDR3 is TGTGCCAGCAGCTCGCTCACGTGGACAGGGTCCTTCTTATTTGGCTACACCTTC. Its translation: CASSSLTWTGSFLFGYTF.

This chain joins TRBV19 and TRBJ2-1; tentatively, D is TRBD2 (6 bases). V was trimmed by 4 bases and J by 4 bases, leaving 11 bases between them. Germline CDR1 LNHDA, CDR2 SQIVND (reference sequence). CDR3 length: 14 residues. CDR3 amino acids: CASSTSAYYNEQFF. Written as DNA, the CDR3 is TGTGCCAGTAGTACTAGCGCGTATTACAATGAGCAGTTCTTC.